This T cell receptor beta chain was observed in a study of T cell responses to AZD1222 COVID-19 vaccine. General study findings and limits: Seropositivity was recorded at baseline in only a handful of AZD1222 recipients.

CDR1 and CDR2 (germline): SGHAT, FQNNGV. This CDR3 contains 15 residues. V dropped 1 base and J dropped 6; count of bases not matched to a gene: 5. To note about this clone: The antigen remains undetermined.

The method was immunoSEQ multiplex PCR; TCRdb's version includes in-frame clones alone and lacks a portion of them. The sample includes 150,000 to 190,000 clones, over 90% of them seen just once. The TCR comes from an adult who received the AZD1222 COVID-19 vaccine. The starting material was peripheral blood, obtained 28 days after the second AZD1222 dose. This chain uses TRBV11-2 with TRBJ2-1; 8 positions agree with TRBD2. This chain's CDR3 is CASSLGLAGGNEQFF. Written as DNA, the CDR3 is TGTGCCAGCAGCTTAGGGCTAGCGGGCGGCAATGAGCAGTTCTTC.